This entry is about one T cell receptor (beta chain). Its matching antigen is unknown. The data are from a study of shared clonotypes between healthy human individuals. General study findings and limits: It was the non-shared clonotypes that had lower generation probabilities than clonotypes shared by all four donors. For sorted subsets, rarefaction showed incomplete sequencing despite large depth.

This CDR3 spans 16 amino acids. V was clipped by 6 bases and J by 1 base, with 15 bases between them. Germline V gives CDR1 LNHDA, CDR2 SQIVND (reference sequence). Authors' data handling: Owing to the provision of junction-only sequences devoid of quality scores by immunoSEQ, filtering differed. The protocol was immunoSEQ multiplex PCR, while the TCRdb copy is restricted to in-frame clones and leaves out a portion. V, J and clone size were drawn from that table, and D and trimming were deduced from the DNA. The sample has about 980,000 clones; 60% to 85% are singletons. This TCR was sampled from a man aged 18-30 years in good health. V and J are TRBV19 and TRBJ1-4; D is uncertain. Sequencing used memory CD4+ T cells sorted from blood. Subset specified: CD45RA-negative fraction. Here the CDR3 reads CASSPIPGRTNEKLFF. CDR3 DNA: TGTGCCAGTAGCCCAATCCCCGGAAGAACTAATGAAAAACTGTTTTTT. Full variable domain (missing parts from reference TRBV19 and TRBJ1-4): DGGITQSPKYLFRKEGQNVTLSCEQNLNHDAMYWYRQDPGQGLRLIYYSQIVNDFQKGDIAEGYSVSREKKESFPLTVTSAQKNPTAFYLCASSPIPGRTNEKLFFGSGTQLSVL.